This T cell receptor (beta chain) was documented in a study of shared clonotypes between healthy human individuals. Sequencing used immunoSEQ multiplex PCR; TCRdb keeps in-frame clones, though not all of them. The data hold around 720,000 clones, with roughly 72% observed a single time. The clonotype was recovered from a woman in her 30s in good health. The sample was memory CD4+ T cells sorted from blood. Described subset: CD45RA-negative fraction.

The DNA of the CDR3 is TGTGCCAGCAGAAAGACTAGAGGTTTCACCGGGGAGCTGTTTTTT. Protein product: CASRKTRGFTGELFF. The chain couples TRBV27 to TRBJ2-2; D might be TRBD2 (6 bases). Germline assignment: CDR1 MNHEY and CDR2 SMNVEV (reference sequence). The CDR3 extends over 15 amino acids. V was pared by 6 bases and J by 4 bases, with 15 bases between.